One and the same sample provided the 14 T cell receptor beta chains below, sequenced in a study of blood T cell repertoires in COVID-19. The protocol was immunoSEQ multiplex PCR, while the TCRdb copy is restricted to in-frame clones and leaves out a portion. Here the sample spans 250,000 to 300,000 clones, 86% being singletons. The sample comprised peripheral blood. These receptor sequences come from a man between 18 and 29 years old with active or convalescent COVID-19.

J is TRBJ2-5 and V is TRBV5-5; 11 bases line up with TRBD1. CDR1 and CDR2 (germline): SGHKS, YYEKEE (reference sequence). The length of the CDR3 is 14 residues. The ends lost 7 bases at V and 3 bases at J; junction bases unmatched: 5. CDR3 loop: CASGDRGTKETQYF. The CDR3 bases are TGTGCCAGCGGGGACAGGGGGACTAAAGAGACCCAGTACTTC.

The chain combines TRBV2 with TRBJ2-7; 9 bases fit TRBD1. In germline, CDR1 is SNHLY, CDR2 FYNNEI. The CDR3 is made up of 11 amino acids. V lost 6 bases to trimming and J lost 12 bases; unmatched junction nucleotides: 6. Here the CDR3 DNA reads TGTGCCAGCAGGGTCGGACAGGGGATGTACTTC. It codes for CASRVGQGMYF.

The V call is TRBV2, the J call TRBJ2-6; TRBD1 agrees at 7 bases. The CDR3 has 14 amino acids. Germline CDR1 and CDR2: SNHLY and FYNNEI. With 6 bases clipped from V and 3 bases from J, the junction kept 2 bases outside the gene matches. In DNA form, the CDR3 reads TGTGCCAGCAGAGGGACAGTTGGGGCCAACGTCCTGACTTTC. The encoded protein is CASRGTVGANVLTF.

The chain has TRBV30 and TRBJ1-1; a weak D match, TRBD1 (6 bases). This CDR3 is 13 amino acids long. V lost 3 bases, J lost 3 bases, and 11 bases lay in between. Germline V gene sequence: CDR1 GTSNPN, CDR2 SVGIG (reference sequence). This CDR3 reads CAWSHGQYTEAFF. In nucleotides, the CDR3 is TGTGCCTGGAGCCATGGACAGTACACTGAAGCTTTCTTT.

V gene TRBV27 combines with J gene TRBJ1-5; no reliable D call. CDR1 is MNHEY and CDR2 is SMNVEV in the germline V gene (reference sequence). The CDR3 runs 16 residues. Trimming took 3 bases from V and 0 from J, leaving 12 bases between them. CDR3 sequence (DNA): TGTGCCAGCAGTTTCGCCAGTTTTTATAGCAATCAGCCCCAGCATTTT. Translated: CASSFASFYSNQPQHF.

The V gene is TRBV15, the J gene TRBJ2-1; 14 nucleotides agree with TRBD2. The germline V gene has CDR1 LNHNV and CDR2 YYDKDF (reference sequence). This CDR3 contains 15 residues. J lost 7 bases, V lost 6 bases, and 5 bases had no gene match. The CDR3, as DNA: TGTGCCACCAGGGAGGGACTAGCGGGAGTGAATGAGCAGTTCTTC. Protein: CATREGLAGVNEQFF.

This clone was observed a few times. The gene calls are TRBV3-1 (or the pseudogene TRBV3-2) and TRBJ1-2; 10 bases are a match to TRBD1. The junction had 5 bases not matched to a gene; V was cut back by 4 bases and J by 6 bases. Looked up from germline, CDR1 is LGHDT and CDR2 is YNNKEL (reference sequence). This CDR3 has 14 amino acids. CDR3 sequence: CASSPRDRGHGYTF. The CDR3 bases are TGTGCCAGCAGCCCCCGGGACAGGGGACATGGCTACACCTTC.

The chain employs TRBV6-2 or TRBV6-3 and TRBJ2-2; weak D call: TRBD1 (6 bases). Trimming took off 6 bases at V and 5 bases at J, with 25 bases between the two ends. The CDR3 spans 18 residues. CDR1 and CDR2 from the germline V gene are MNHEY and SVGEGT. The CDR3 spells CASSRIPAGVRWTGELFF. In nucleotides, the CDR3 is TGTGCCAGCAGCCGGATTCCCGCAGGGGTGCGGTGGACCGGGGAGCTGTTTTTT.

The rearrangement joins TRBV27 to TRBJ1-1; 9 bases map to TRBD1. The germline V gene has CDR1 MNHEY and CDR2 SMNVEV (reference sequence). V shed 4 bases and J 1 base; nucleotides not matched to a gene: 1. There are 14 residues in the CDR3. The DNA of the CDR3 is TGTGCCAGCAGTTGGGACAGGGCGAACACTGAAGCTTTCTTT. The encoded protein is CASSWDRANTEAFF.

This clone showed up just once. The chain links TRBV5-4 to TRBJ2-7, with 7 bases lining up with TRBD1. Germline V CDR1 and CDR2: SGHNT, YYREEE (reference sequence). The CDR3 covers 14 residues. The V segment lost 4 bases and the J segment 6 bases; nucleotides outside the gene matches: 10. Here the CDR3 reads CASSRNIDRAEQYF. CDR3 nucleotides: TGTGCCAGCAGCCGAAATATCGACAGGGCCGAGCAGTACTTC.

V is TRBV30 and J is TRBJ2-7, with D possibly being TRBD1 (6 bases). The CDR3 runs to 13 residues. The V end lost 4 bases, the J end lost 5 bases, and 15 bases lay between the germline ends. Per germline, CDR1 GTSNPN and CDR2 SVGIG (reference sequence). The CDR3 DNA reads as TGTGCCTGGAAGGGGGACACAGGACACGAGCAGTACTTC. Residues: CAWKGDTGHEQYF.

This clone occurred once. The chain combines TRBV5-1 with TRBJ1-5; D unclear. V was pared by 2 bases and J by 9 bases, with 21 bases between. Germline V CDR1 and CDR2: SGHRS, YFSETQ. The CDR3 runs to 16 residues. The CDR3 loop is CASSFAKGRPTRPQHF. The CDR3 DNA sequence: TGCGCCAGCAGCTTTGCGAAAGGAAGGCCTACTAGGCCCCAGCATTTT. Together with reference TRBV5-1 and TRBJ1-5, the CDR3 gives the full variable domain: KAGVTQTPRYLIKTRGQQVTLSCSPISGHRSVSWYQQTPGQGLQFLFEYFSETQRNKGNFPGRFSGRQFSNSRSEMNVSTLELGDSALYLCASSFAKGRPTRPQHFGDGTRLSIL.

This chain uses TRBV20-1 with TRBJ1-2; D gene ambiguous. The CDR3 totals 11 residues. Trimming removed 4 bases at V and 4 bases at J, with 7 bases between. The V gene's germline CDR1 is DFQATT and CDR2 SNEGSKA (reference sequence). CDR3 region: CSATTSYGYTF. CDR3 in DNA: TGCAGTGCTACGACAAGCTATGGCTACACCTTC.

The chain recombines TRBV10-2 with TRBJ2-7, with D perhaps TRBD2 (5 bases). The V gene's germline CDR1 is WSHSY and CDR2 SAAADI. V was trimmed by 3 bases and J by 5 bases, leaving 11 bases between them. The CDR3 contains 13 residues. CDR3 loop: CASSELAGDEQYF. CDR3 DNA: TGCGCCAGCAGTGAATTAGCCGGGGACGAGCAGTACTTC.